The T cell receptor beta chain under discussion was sequenced for a study of identifying expanded T cells in peripheral blood. The protocol was immunoSEQ multiplex PCR, while the TCRdb copy is restricted to in-frame clones and leaves out a portion. The table has about 90,000 clones, 70% to 90% seen once; the top ten hold roughly 4%. General observations from the study: Variance in clone template counts between approximately 2-week samples significantly increased with total template count across all healthy donors. Over approximately two and four weeks, about 16.4 and 19 clones changed, versus approximately 1.2 between replicates.

During the collection period, no donor immune events like infections were recorded. As for this clone: Its antigen is still unknown.

The V end was cut by 5 bases, the J end by 2 bases, with 15 bases between. Germline assignment: CDR1 SGHTA and CDR2 FQGNSA. This CDR3 region has 15 residues. The material sequenced was blood. The TCR originated in a person aged 18 to 70 in good health. The chain recombines TRBV7-2 with TRBJ1-2; maybe TRBD1 (6 bases). CDR3 sequence reads: CASSRQEGINYGYTF. CDR3 coding DNA: TGTGCCAGCAGCCGACAGGAGGGGATCAACTATGGCTACACCTTC.